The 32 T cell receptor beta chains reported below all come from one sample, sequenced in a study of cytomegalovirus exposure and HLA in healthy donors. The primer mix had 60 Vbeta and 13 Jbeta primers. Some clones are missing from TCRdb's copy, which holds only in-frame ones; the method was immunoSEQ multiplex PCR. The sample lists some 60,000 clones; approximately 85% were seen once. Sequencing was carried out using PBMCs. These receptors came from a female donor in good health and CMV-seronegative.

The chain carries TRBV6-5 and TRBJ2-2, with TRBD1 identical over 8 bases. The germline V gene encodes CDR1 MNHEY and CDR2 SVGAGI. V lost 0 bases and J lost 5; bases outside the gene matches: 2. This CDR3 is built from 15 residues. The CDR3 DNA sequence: TGTGCCAGCAGTTACTCGACAGGGGTGACCGGGGAGCTGTTTTTT. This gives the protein CASSYSTGVTGELFF.

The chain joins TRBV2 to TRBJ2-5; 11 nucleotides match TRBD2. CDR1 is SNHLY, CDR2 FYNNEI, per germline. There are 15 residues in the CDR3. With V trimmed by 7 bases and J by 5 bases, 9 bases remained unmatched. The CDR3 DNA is TGTGCCAGCACGCCGGGACTAGCGGCCCGGGAGACCCAGTACTTC. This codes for CASTPGLAARETQYF. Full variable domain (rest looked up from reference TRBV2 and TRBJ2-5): EPEVTQTPSHQVTQMGQEVILRCVPISNHLYFYWYRQILGQKVEFLVSFYNNEISEKSEIFDDQFSVERPDGSNFTLKIRSTKLEDSAMYFCASTPGLAARETQYFGPGTRLLVL.

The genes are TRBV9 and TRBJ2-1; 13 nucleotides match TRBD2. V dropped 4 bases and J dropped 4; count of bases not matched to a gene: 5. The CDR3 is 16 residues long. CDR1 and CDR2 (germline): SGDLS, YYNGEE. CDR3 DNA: TGTGCCAGCAGCAGAGGGACTAGCGGGACTTACAATGAGCAGTTCTTC. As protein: CASSRGTSGTYNEQFF.

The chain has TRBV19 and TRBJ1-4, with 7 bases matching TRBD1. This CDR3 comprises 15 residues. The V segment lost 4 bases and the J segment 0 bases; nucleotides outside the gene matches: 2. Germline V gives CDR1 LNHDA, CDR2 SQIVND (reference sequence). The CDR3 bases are TGTGCCAGTAGTACAGGGGGTGCAACTAATGAAAAACTGTTTTTT. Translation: CASSTGGATNEKLFF.

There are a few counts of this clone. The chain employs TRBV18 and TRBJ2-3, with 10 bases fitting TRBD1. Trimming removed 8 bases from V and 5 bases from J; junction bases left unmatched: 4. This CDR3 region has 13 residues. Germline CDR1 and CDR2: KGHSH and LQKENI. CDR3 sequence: CASRQGAEDTQYF. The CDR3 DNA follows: TGTGCCAGCAGACAGGGGGCGGAAGATACGCAGTATTTT.

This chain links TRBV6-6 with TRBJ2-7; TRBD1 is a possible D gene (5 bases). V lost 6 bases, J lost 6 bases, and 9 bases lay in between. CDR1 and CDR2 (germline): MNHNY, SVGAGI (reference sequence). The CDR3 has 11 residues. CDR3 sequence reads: CASRQAGEQYF. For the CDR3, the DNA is TGTGCCAGCAGACAGGCCGGCGAGCAGTACTTC.

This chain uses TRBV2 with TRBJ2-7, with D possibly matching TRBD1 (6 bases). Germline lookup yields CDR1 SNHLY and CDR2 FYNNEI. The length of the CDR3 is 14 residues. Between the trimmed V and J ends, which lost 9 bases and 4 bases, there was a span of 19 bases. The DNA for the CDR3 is TGTGCCAGTTGGGTGGGGCAGGGGATGTACGAGCAGTACTTC. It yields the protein CASWVGQGMYEQYF. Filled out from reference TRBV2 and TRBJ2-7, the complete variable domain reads EPEVTQTPSHQVTQMGQEVILRCVPISNHLYFYWYRQILGQKVEFLVSFYNNEISEKSEIFDDQFSVERPDGSNFTLKIRSTKLEDSAMYFCASWVGQGMYEQYFGPGTRLTVT.

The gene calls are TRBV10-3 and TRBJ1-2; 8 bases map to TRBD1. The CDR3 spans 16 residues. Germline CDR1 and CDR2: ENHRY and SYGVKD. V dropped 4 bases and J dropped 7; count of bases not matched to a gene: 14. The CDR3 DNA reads TGTGCCATCAGTGGCCCCGGACAGGGAGATTTCAGTGGCTACACCTTC. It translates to CAISGPGQGDFSGYTF.

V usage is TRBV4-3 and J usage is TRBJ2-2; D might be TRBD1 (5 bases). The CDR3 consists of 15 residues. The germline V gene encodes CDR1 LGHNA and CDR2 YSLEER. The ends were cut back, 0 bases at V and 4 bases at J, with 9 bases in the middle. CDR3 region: CASSQDRGFTGELFF. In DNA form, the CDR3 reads TGCGCCAGCAGCCAAGATAGGGGCTTCACCGGGGAGCTGTTTTTT.

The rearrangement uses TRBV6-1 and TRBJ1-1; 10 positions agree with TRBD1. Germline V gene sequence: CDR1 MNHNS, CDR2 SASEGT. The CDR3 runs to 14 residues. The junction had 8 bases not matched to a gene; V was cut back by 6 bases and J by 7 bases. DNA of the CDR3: TGTGCCAGCAGCTCCGGGACAGGGGCCTATGAAGCTTTCTTT. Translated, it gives CASSSGTGAYEAFF.

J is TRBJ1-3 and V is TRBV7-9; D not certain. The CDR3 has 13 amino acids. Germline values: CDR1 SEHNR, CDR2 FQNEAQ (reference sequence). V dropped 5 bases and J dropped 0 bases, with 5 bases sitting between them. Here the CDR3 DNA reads TGTGCCAGCAGCCCCTACTCTGGAAACACCATATATTTT. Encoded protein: CASSPYSGNTIYF. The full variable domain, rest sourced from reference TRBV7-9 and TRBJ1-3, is DTGVSQNPRHKITKRGQNVTFRCDPISEHNRLYWYRQTLGQGPEFLTYFQNEAQLEKSRLLSDRFSAERPKGSFSTLEIQRTEQGDSAMYLCASSPYSGNTIYFGEGSWLTVV.

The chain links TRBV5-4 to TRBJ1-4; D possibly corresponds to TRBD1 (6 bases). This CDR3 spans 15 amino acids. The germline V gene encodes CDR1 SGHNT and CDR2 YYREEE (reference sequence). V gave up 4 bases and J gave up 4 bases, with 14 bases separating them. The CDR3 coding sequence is TGTGCCAGCAGCACTACCAGGGGTAATAATGAAAAACTGTTTTTT. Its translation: CASSTTRGNNEKLFF. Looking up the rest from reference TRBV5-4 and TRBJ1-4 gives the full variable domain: ETGVTQSPTHLIKTRGQQVTLRCSSQSGHNTVSWYQQALGQGPQFIFQYYREEENGRGNFPPRFSGLQFPNYSSELNVNALELDDSALYLCASSTTRGNNEKLFFGSGTQLSVL.

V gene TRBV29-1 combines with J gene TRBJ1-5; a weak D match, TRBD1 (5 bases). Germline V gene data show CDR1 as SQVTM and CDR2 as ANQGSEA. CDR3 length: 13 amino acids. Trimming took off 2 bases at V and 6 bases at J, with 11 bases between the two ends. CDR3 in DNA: TGCAGCGTTGAAAAGGGGCAGGGTCAGCCCCAGCATTTT. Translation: CSVEKGQGQPQHF.

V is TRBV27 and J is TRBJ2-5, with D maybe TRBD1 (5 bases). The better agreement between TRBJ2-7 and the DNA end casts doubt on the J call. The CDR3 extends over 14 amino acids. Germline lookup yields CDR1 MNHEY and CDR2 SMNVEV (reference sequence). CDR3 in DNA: TGTGCCAGCAGTAAAGCAGGGCTTTCCTACGAGCAGTACTTC. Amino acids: CASSKAGLSYEQYF.

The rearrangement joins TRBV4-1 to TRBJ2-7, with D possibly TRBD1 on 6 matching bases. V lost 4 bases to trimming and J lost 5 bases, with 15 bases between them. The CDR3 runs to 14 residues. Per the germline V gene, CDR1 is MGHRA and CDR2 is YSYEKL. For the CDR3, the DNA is TGCGCCAGCAGCCGACAGGACGGGCCCCACGAGCAGTACTTC. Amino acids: CASSRQDGPHEQYF.

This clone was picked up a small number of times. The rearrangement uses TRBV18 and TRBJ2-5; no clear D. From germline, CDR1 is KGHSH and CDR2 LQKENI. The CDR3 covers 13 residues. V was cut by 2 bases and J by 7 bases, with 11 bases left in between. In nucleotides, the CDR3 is TGTGCCAGCTCACCAGTCGTCCCAGTGACCCAGTACTTC. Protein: CASSPVVPVTQYF.

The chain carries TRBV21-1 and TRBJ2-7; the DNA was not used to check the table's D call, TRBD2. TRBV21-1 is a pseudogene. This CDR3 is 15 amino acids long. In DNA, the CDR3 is TGTGCCAGCAGCGGCCAGGGTGCGGGGGCATGGGAGCAGTACTTC. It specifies CASSGQGAGAWEQYF.

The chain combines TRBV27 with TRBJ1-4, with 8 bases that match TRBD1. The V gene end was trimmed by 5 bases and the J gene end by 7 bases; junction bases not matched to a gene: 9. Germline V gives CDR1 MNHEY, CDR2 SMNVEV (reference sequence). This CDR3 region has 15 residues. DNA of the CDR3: TGTGCCAGCAGTCCGTCGACAGGGGTTGGTGAAAAACTGTTTTTT. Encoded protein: CASSPSTGVGEKLFF.

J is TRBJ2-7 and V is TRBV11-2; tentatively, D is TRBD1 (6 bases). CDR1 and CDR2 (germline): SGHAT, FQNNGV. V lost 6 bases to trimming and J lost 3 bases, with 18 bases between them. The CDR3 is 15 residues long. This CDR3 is CASRRPGTKRYEQYF. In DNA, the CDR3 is TGTGCCAGCAGAAGACCTGGGACAAAACGCTACGAGCAGTACTTC.

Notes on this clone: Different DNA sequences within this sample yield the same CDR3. CDR3 protein: CASSPRTSGNNEQFF. The CDR3 nucleotides read TGTGCCAGCTCACCAAGGACTAGCGGAAACAATGAGCAGTTCTTC. The V call is TRBV18, the J call TRBJ2-1; 10 positions agree with TRBD2. The junction had 3 bases not matched to a gene; V was cut back by 2 bases and J by 5 bases. CDR3 length: 15 residues. The germline CDR1 and CDR2 sequences are KGHSH and LQKENI. Full variable domain (rest looked up from reference TRBV18 and TRBJ2-1): NAGVMQNPRHLVRRRGQEARLRCSPMKGHSHVYWYRQLPEEGLKFMVYLQKENIIDESGMPKERFSAEFPKEGPSILRIQQVVRGDSAAYFCASSPRTSGNNEQFFGPGTRLTVL.

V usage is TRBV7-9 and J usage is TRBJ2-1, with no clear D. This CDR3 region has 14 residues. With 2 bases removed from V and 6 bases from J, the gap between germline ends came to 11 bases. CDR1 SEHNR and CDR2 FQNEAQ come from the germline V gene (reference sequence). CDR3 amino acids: CASSLSRPPNEQFF. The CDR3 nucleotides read TGTGCCAGCAGCTTAAGCAGGCCCCCCAATGAGCAGTTCTTC.

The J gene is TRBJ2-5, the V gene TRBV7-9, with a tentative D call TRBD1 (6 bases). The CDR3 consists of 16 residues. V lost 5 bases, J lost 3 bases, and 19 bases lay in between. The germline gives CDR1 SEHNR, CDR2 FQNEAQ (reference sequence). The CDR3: CASSRSRWGQEETQYF. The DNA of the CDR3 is TGTGCCAGCAGCCGTAGTAGGTGGGGGCAGGAAGAGACCCAGTACTTC. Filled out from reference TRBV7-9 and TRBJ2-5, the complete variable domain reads DTGVSQNPRHKITKRGQNVTFRCDPISEHNRLYWYRQTLGQGPEFLTYFQNEAQLEKSRLLSDRFSAERPKGSFSTLEIQRTEQGDSAMYLCASSRSRWGQEETQYFGPGTRLLVL.

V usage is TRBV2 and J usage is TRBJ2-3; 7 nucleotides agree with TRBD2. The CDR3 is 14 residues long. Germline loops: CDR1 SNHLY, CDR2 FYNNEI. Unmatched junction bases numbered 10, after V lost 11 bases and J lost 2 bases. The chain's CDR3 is CAGWGGLNTDTQYF. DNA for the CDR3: TGTGCCGGATGGGGGGGACTAAACACAGATACGCAGTATTTT.

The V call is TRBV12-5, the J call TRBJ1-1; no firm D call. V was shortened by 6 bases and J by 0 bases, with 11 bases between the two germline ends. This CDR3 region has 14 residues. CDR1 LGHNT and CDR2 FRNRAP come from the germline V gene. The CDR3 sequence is CASGLLKLNTEAFF. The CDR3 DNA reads TGTGCTAGTGGCTTACTCAAGCTGAACACTGAAGCTTTCTTT. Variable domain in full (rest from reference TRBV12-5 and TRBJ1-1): DARVTQTPRHKVTEMGQEVTMRCQPILGHNTVFWYRQTMMQGLELLAYFRNRAPLDDSGMPKDRFSAEMPDATLATLKIQPSEPRDSAVYFCASGLLKLNTEAFFGQGTRLTVV.

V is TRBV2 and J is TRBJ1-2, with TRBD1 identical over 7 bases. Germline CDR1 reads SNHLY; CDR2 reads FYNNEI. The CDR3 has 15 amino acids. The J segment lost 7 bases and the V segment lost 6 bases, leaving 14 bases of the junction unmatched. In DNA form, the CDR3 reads TGTGCCAGCAGCGTTAGTATTGACAGGGCTGCTGGCTACACCTTC. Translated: CASSVSIDRAAGYTF.

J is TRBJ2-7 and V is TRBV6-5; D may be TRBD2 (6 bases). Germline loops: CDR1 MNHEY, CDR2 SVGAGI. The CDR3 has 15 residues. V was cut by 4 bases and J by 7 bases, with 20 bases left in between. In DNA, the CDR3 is TGTGCCAGCAGTTCCCAGTCGTCGGGAGCTTGGGAGCAGTACTTC. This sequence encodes CASSSQSSGAWEQYF.

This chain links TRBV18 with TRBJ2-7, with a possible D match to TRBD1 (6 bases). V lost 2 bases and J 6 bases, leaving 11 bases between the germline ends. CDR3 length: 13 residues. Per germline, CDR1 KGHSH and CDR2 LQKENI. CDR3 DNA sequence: TGTGCCAGCTCACCAGGGGGCGCGGGCGAGCAGTACTTC. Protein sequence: CASSPGGAGEQYF. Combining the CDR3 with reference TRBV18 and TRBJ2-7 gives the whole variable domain NAGVMQNPRHLVRRRGQEARLRCSPMKGHSHVYWYRQLPEEGLKFMVYLQKENIIDESGMPKERFSAEFPKEGPSILRIQQVVRGDSAAYFCASSPGGAGEQYFGPGTRLTVT.

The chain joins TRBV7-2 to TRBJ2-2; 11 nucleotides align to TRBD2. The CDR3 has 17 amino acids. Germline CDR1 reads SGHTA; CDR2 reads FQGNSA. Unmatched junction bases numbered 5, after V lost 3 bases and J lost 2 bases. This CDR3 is CASSFRGLAVNTGELFF. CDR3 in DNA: TGTGCCAGCAGCTTCCGGGGACTAGCGGTTAACACCGGGGAGCTGTTTTTT.

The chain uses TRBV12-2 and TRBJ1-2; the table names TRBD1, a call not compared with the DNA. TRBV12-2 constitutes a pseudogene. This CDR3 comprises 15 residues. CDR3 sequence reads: CASRPLDRVDYGHTF. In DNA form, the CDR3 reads TGTGCAAGTCGCCCCCTTGACAGGGTTGACTATGGCCACACCTTC.

The CDR3 loop reads CASSVDWGGYEQYF. The CDR3 nucleotides are TGTGCCAGCAGCGTAGACTGGGGAGGGTACGAGCAGTACTTC. This rearrangement joins TRBV9 to TRBJ2-7; TRBD2 aligns across 7 bases. This CDR3 comprises 14 residues. J gave up 4 bases and V 0 bases, and 4 bases lay outside the gene matches. CDR1 and CDR2 (germline): SGDLS, YYNGEE.

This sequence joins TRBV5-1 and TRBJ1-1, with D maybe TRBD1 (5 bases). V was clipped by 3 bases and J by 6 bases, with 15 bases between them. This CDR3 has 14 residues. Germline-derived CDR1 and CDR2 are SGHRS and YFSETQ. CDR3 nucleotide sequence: TGCGCCAGCAGCTCGGGGGAGATAGCCCCTGAAGCTTTCTTT. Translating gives CASSSGEIAPEAFF.

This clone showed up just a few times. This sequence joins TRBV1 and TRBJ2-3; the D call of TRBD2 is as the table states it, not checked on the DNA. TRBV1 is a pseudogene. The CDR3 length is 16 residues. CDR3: CTSSHALAGLTDTQYF. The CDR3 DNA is TGCACCAGCAGCCACGCCCTAGCGGGGCTCACAGATACGCAGTATTTT.